This T cell receptor (beta chain) was observed in a study of blood T cells in healthy people across ages. A sample-barcoded 5' primer and a J-beta primer mix were used in a second PCR of about 7 to 12 cycles. From the 5' RACE reads, TCRdb called clonotypes with MiXCR, one entry per CDR3 protein. The sample lists around 1.7 million distinct CDR3 sequences, 28% occurring once. This clonotype came up a few times. Trimming pared 11 bases from V and 5 bases from J, leaving 18 bases between. The CDR3 contains 13 residues. The source of this sequence is a young woman in good health. The sample comprised blood. The rearrangement links TRBV12-3 or TRBV12-4 to TRBJ2-5; D possibly uses TRBD1 or TRBD2 (5 bases each). CDR3: CAASSSAGETQYF. CDR3 DNA sequence: TGTGCCGCTAGCAGTTCCGCAGGGGAGACCCAGTACTTC.